This T cell receptor beta chain was captured by sequencing in a study of identical twins. As regards this clonotype: What it binds is unknown.

The CDR3 length is 13 residues. V lost 4 bases and J lost 6, with 13 bases in between. In germline, CDR1 is SQVTM, CDR2 ANQGSEA. General observations from the study: Analyses based on zero insertions could be partly confounded by invariant MAIT and iNKT cells. For out-of-frame beta sequences, excess twin sharing was weaker. While abundant cord blood beta clonotypes carried fewer insertions, memory repertoires showed no such pattern. Out-of-frame alpha sequences common to twins exhibited a surplus of low generation probability.

TCRdb re-analysed the 5' RACE reads in MiXCR, keeping a single row per CDR3 protein. The table has hundreds of thousands of distinct CDR3 sequences, 20% to 25% seen once. A further study also used this sample, focusing on yellow fever vaccine responses in identical twins.

V and J are TRBV29-1 and TRBJ2-1; D perhaps matches TRBD2 (5 bases). Sequenced: CD4+ T cells sorted from blood. This sequence originates from a woman in her late teens or twenties in good health. The CDR3 loop reads CSVGRGSGNEQFF. CDR3 nucleotides: TGCAGCGTTGGCCGGGGTTCTGGCAATGAGCAGTTCTTC.